These 26 T cell receptor beta chains came from one sample sequenced in a study of post-analysis software for immune sequencing data. Regarding the study as a whole: Five or six TRBV segments were more frequent in patients than controls; TRBV5-6, TRBV5-1 and TRBV20-1 belonged to this group.

No antigens are known for them. The TCR beta cDNA libraries contained unique molecular identifiers. MiXCR, applied by TCRdb to the PCR reads, yields one record per CDR3 protein. The sample contains more than 500,000 distinct CDR3 sequences, 34% of which appear only once. What was sequenced was blood. The origin of the receptors is a girl under 18 with multiple sclerosis.

This clonotype was counted at least ten times. V gene TRBV12-3 or TRBV12-4 combines with J gene TRBJ2-3; no reliable D call. The CDR3 spans 14 residues. Trimming left V 1 base short and J 0 bases short, with 5 bases between. The CDR3 DNA sequence: TGTGCCAGCAGTTTAGTCTCGAGCACAGATACGCAGTATTTT. Amino acid sequence: CASSLVSSTDTQYF.

With respect to this clonotype: At one boundary the junction diverges from the germline segment, which might be a read error. The V call is TRBV4-1, the J call TRBJ1-4; D uncertain. Germline V gene data show CDR1 as MGHRA and CDR2 as YSYEKL. This CDR3 is built from 16 residues. The CDR3 here is CASSQIVVGFLEKLFF. CDR3 nucleotides: TGCGCCAGTAGCCAAATCGTAGTAGGGTTCCTTGAAAAACTGTTTTTT.

This clonotype has a handful of counts. V and J are TRBV6-5 and TRBJ2-5; TRBD2 aligns across 11 bases. The junction had 3 bases not matched to a gene; V was cut back by 4 bases and J by 5 bases. The CDR3 covers 14 residues. Per the germline V gene, CDR1 is MNHEY and CDR2 is SVGAGI. This CDR3 reads CASSFSGGAETQYF. The CDR3 DNA follows: TGTGCCAGCAGTTTTAGCGGGGGGGCCGAGACCCAGTACTTC.

The chain links TRBV9 to TRBJ2-3; 9 bases align to TRBD2. Germline V gives CDR1 SGDLS, CDR2 YYNGEE. There are 15 residues in the CDR3. The V and J ends lost 0 bases and 4 bases, in that order; junction bases with no gene match: 3. In nucleotides, the CDR3 is TGTGCCAGCAGCGTAGCTCCTAGCGGGGCAGATACGCAGTATTTT. Translating gives CASSVAPSGADTQYF.

The chain recombines TRBV24-1 with TRBJ2-1; tentatively, D is TRBD2 (6 bases). Germline V gene data show CDR1 as KGHDR and CDR2 as SFDVKD. V lost 5 bases to trimming and J lost 1 base, with 11 bases between them. The CDR3 has 15 amino acids. In DNA, the CDR3 is TGTGCCACCAGTGGTCCGGGGGAGTCCTACAATGAGCAGTTCTTC. Its translation: CATSGPGESYNEQFF.

V and J are TRBV3-1 and TRBJ2-5; 9 bases align to TRBD2. The assigned J gene may be wrong: the sequence end matches TRBJ2-7 better. The germline V gene has CDR1 LGHDT and CDR2 YNNKEL (reference sequence). The CDR3 length is 15 residues. The CDR3 nucleotides are TGTGCCAGCAGCCCCAAGGCTAGCGGGGTTTACGAGCAGTACTTC. This translates into CASSPKASGVYEQYF.

Of note for this clonotype: A much more abundant neighbour one base away suggests this may be a read error. This chain connects TRBV7-8 to TRBJ2-1; D may correspond to TRBD1 or TRBD2 (5 bases each). With 2 bases removed from V and 15 bases from J, the gap between germline ends came to 17 bases. The CDR3 consists of 13 residues. Germline CDR1 SGHVS, CDR2 FQNEAQ. CDR3 protein: CASSLTAAGGWFF. The CDR3 nucleotides read TGTGCCAGCAGCTTAACTGCCGCTGGGGGTTGGTTCTTC.

This clonotype appeared a few times. V usage is TRBV3-1 and J usage is TRBJ2-1, with 11 bases aligning to TRBD2. Germline V gene data show CDR1 as LGHDT and CDR2 as YNNKEL (reference sequence). The trim removed 1 base at V and 6 bases at J, leaving 2 bases unmatched. The CDR3 contains 15 residues. The CDR3 nucleotides read TGTGCCAGCAGCCAAGGTAGCGGGGGGGCCAATGAGCAGTTCTTC. This encodes CASSQGSGGANEQFF.

Details on this clonotype: The junction departs from germline at one end; a sequencing error may be responsible. The CDR3 DNA reads as TGCGTCAGCAGGCTGAGGGGGTCGGCCTCTTCCGATGAGCAGTTCTTC. Its translation: CVSRLRGSASSDEQFF. The genes are TRBV5-1 and TRBJ2-1; D perhaps matches TRBD1 (6 bases). The CDR3 has 16 amino acids. CDR1 SGHRS and CDR2 YFSETQ come from the germline V gene. Looking up the rest from reference TRBV5-1 and TRBJ2-1 gives the full variable domain: KAGVTQTPRYLIKTRGQQVTLSCSPISGHRSVSWYQQTPGQGLQFLFEYFSETQRNKGNFPGRFSGRQFSNSRSEMNVSTLELGDSALYLCVSRLRGSASSDEQFFGPGTRLTVL.

This clonotype has more than one count but fewer than ten. The chain recombines TRBV6-6 with TRBJ2-3, with 10 positions matching TRBD1. Germline V gene lookup returns CDR1 MNHNY and CDR2 SVGAGI (reference sequence). J was trimmed by 4 bases and V by 10 bases; bases with no gene match: 8. The CDR3 contains 14 residues. For the CDR3, the DNA is TGTGCCATCGTTCCGGGACAGGGGTCAGATACGCAGTATTTT. This codes for CAIVPGQGSDTQYF.

This clonotype has more than one count but fewer than ten. This rearrangement joins TRBV5-6 to TRBJ1-1; TRBD1 is a possible D gene (6 bases). The CDR3 has 18 amino acids. CDR1 and CDR2 (germline): SGHDT, YYEEEE. V was shortened by 5 bases and J by 0 bases, with 23 bases between the two germline ends. CDR3 bases: TGTGCCAGCAGTTCAGAGGGTAGGAACAGGGCTGTGAACACTGAAGCTTTCTTT. It translates to CASSSEGRNRAVNTEAFF.

This clonotype was observed a few times. The chain employs TRBV15 and TRBJ2-7; 12 positions match TRBD1. This CDR3 is built from 13 residues. CDR1 LNHNV and CDR2 YYDKDF come from the germline V gene (reference sequence). J lost 5 bases, V lost 11 bases, and 7 bases had no gene match. This CDR3 is CAVRGQGAHEQYF. CDR3 nucleotides: TGTGCCGTTAGGGGACAGGGGGCTCACGAGCAGTACTTC.

As for this clonotype: One end of the junction fails to match germline, which may point to a read error. Written as DNA, the CDR3 is TGTACCATCAGTGAGACCCGGGACACTGAAGCTTTCTTT. Its protein product is CTISETRDTEAFF. The gene calls are TRBV10-3 and TRBJ1-1; D remains ambiguous. This CDR3 is 13 amino acids long. CDR1 and CDR2 (germline): ENHRY, SYGVKD.

The chain is built from TRBV9 and TRBJ2-2, with D maybe TRBD2 (6 bases). Trimming took 4 bases from V and 0 from J, leaving 22 bases between them. CDR3 length: 19 amino acids. Germline V gene sequence: CDR1 SGDLS, CDR2 YYNGEE. The CDR3 loop is CASSPRASDTISNTGELFF. The CDR3 nucleotides are TGTGCCAGCAGCCCCCGAGCTAGCGACACCATTTCGAACACCGGGGAGCTGTTTTTT.

The chain recombines TRBV5-1 with TRBJ1-2, with 8 bases identical to TRBD1. Per germline, CDR1 SGHRS and CDR2 YFSETQ. The trim removed 4 bases at V and 8 bases at J, leaving 13 bases unmatched. The CDR3 length is 15 residues. CDR3 sequence reads: CASSEDRVEGEGYTF. The CDR3 nucleotides are TGCGCCAGCAGCGAGGACAGGGTGGAGGGAGAAGGCTACACCTTC. The entire variable domain, with the rest obtained from reference TRBV5-1 and TRBJ1-2, is as follows: KAGVTQTPRYLIKTRGQQVTLSCSPISGHRSVSWYQQTPGQGLQFLFEYFSETQRNKGNFPGRFSGRQFSNSRSEMNVSTLELGDSALYLCASSEDRVEGEGYTFGSGTRLTVV.

To note about this clonotype: At one end the junction does not follow the germline gene, possibly because of a read error. This CDR3 reads CSARGSAQETQYF. The CDR3 region has the DNA TGCAGTGCCAGAGGTAGCGCCCAAGAGACCCAGTACTTC. The genes are TRBV20-1 and TRBJ2-5, with D possibly being TRBD2 (5 bases). The CDR3 is made up of 13 amino acids. Germline lookup yields CDR1 DFQATT and CDR2 SNEGSKA (reference sequence).

This clonotype has a handful of counts. The V and J genes are TRBV11-2 and TRBJ2-2; D remains unclear. V dropped 5 bases and J dropped 0 bases, with 7 bases sitting between them. The CDR3 is 14 amino acids. CDR1 and CDR2 from the germline V gene are SGHAT and FQNNGV. The CDR3 spells CASSGRANTGELFF. CDR3 nucleotides: TGTGCCAGCAGCGGCCGGGCGAACACCGGGGAGCTGTTTTTT. The full variable domain, completed using reference TRBV11-2 and TRBJ2-2, is EAGVAQSPRYKIIEKRQSVAFWCNPISGHATLYWYQQILGQGPKLLIQFQNNGVVDDSQLPKDRFSAERLKGVDSTLKIQPAKLEDSAVYLCASSGRANTGELFFGEGSRLTVL.

This clonotype was counted a single time. This rearrangement joins TRBV9 to TRBJ1-4; perhaps TRBD1 as D (5 bases). V dropped 0 bases and J dropped 5 bases, with 8 bases sitting between them. Germline-derived CDR1 and CDR2 are SGDLS and YYNGEE. There are 14 residues in the CDR3. The CDR3 DNA is TGTGCCAGCAGCGTAGCAGGGTCGAATGAAAAACTGTTTTTT. Amino acid sequence: CASSVAGSNEKLFF.

The genes are TRBV11-2 and TRBJ2-6; D may be TRBD2 (5 bases). Trimming took off 5 bases at V and 3 bases at J, with 14 bases between the two ends. The length of the CDR3 is 16 residues. From germline, CDR1 is SGHAT and CDR2 FQNNGV. This chain's CDR3 is CASSLRAGFGANVLTF. The CDR3 DNA reads as TGTGCCAGCAGCCTTCGGGCGGGCTTTGGGGCCAACGTCCTGACTTTC.

The J gene is TRBJ2-3, the V gene TRBV7-3, with 9 nucleotides matching TRBD2. CDR3 length: 16 amino acids. CDR1 SGHTA and CDR2 FQGTGA come from the germline V gene. J gave up 8 bases and V 8 bases, and 17 bases lay outside the gene matches. CDR3 sequence: CASGPPGAGGLGTQYF. CDR3 DNA sequence: TGTGCCAGCGGCCCACCTGGGGCGGGGGGGCTTGGTACGCAGTATTTT.

This chain joins TRBV10-3 and TRBJ2-5, with D perhaps matching TRBD1 or TRBD2 (5 bases each). The V and J ends lost 5 bases and 4 bases respectively, with 8 bases between them. The germline gives CDR1 ENHRY, CDR2 SYGVKD. This CDR3 is 12 amino acids long. The CDR3 loop reads CAISRDLETQYF. CDR3 nucleotides: TGTGCCATCAGTCGGGACCTAGAGACCCAGTACTTC.

This clonotype appeared a few times. The genes are TRBV6-1 and TRBJ2-7; 9 nucleotides agree with TRBD1. J gave up 5 bases and V 2 bases, and 10 bases lay outside the gene matches. The CDR3 sequence is 16 residues long. The V gene's germline CDR1 is MNHNS and CDR2 SASEGT. The CDR3 DNA reads TGTGCCAGCAGTGAACCCCGACGGACAGGGGAGGACGAGCAGTACTTC. As protein: CASSEPRRTGEDEQYF.

J is TRBJ2-5 and V is TRBV20-1; TRBD1 matches 10 bases. CDR3 length equals 16 residues. The V gene's germline CDR1 is DFQATT and CDR2 SNEGSKA (reference sequence). J lost 4 bases, V lost 6 bases, and 14 bases had no gene match. Here the CDR3 reads CSAGSRQGALGETQYF. As DNA, the CDR3 is TGCAGTGCAGGGTCCCGACAGGGGGCGTTGGGAGAGACCCAGTACTTC.

This clonotype showed up just a few times. V and J are TRBV20-1 and TRBJ2-7; D may be TRBD1 (6 bases). This CDR3 region has 15 residues. The germline CDR1 and CDR2 sequences are DFQATT and SNEGSKA (reference sequence). V shed 0 bases and J shed 0 bases, with 12 bases lying between them. The CDR3 sequence: CSARDPDSVSYEQYF. DNA of the CDR3: TGCAGTGCTAGAGATCCGGACAGCGTCTCCTACGAGCAGTACTTC.

The chain uses TRBV5-5 and TRBJ1-1, with D unclear. This CDR3 region has 14 residues. V lost 4 bases and J 4 bases, leaving 14 bases between the germline ends. The germline V gene has CDR1 SGHKS and CDR2 YYEKEE (reference sequence). The CDR3: CASSPGEGPTEAFF. In DNA, the CDR3 is TGTGCCAGCAGCCCGGGAGAGGGCCCCACTGAAGCTTTCTTT. Using reference TRBV5-5 and TRBJ1-1 for the parts outside the CDR3, the full variable domain is DAGVTQSPTHLIKTRGQQVTLRCSPISGHKSVSWYQQVLGQGPQFIFQYYEKEERGRGNFPDRFSARQFPNYSSELNVNALLLGDSALYLCASSPGEGPTEAFFGQGTRLTVV.

This clonotype was counted only a few times. The rearrangement joins TRBV9 to TRBJ2-1; TRBD2 agrees at 11 bases. The V gene's germline CDR1 is SGDLS and CDR2 YYNGEE. CDR3 length equals 16 residues. Germline trimming cut 0 bases from V and 8 bases from J; bases unmatched to any gene: 7. The CDR3, as DNA: TGTGCCAGCAGCGTAGCCGCCCTAGCGGGGGGAGATGAGCAGTTCTTC. Residues: CASSVAALAGGDEQFF.